This T cell receptor beta chain came from a study of response to subunit inactivated influenza vaccine. Findings and limits, study-wide: Authors suggested each seasonal influenza vaccination recruits few new T cells.

Using its own MiXCR run on the RT-PCR reads, TCRdb lists one record per CDR3 protein. The repertoire holds roughly 460,000 distinct CDR3 sequences, 10% to 11% seen once, with roughly 12% in the top ten. V lost 3 bases to trimming and J lost 8 bases; unmatched junction nucleotides: 3. This CDR3 spans 13 amino acids. The germline V gene encodes CDR1 SGHAT and CDR2 FQNNGV. This clonotype was detected a few times. Its target is unknown. The sequencing here drew on PBMCs from blood, taken around seven weeks after vaccination. This TCR was sampled from a man in his fifties or sixties who received an inactivated influenza vaccine. J is TRBJ2-1 and V is TRBV11-2; 8 nucleotides agree with TRBD2. The CDR3 loop is CASSFSGIDEQFF. The CDR3 DNA is TGTGCCAGCAGCTTTAGCGGGATCGATGAGCAGTTCTTC. The variable domain in full, completed from reference TRBV11-2 and TRBJ2-1, reads EAGVAQSPRYKIIEKRQSVAFWCNPISGHATLYWYQQILGQGPKLLIQFQNNGVVDDSQLPKDRFSAERLKGVDSTLKIQPAKLEDSAVYLCASSFSGIDEQFFGPGTRLTVL.